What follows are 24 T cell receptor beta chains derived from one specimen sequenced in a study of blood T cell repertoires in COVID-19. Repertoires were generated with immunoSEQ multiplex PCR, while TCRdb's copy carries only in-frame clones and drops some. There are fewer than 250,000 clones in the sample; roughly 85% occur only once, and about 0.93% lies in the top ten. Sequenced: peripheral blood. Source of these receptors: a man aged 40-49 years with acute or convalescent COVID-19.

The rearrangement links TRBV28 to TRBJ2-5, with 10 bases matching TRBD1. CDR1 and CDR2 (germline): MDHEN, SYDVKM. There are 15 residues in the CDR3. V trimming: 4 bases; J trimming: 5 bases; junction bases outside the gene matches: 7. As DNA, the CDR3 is TGTGCCAGCAGTTCGACAGGGGGCAGGAGGGAGACCCAGTACTTC. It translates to CASSSTGGRRETQYF.

In DNA form, the CDR3 reads TGTGCCAGCAGCCAAGACGGGTTGGGGGACAGACTCGGCTACACCTTC. Its protein product is CASSQDGLGDRLGYTF. The chain has TRBV3-1 (or the pseudogene TRBV3-2) and TRBJ1-2; TRBD1 agrees at 7 bases. V was clipped by 0 bases and J by 8 bases; unmatched bases: 12. Germline-derived CDR1 and CDR2 are LGHDT and YNNKEL (reference sequence). This CDR3 is 16 amino acids long.

DNA of the CDR3: TGTGCCAGCAGCCTCCGGACAGGGCGCGACAATGAGCAGTTCTTC. This encodes CASSLRTGRDNEQFF. The V call is TRBV5-5, the J call TRBJ2-1; 8 nucleotides align to TRBD1. The CDR3 runs 15 residues. J lost 5 bases, V lost 4 bases, and 8 bases had no gene match. Germline CDR1 reads SGHKS; CDR2 reads YYEKEE (reference sequence).

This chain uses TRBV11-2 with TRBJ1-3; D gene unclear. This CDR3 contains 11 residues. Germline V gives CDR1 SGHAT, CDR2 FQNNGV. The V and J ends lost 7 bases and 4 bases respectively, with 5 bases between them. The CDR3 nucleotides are TGTGCCAGCAAATCAGGAAACACCATATATTTT. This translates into CASKSGNTIYF.

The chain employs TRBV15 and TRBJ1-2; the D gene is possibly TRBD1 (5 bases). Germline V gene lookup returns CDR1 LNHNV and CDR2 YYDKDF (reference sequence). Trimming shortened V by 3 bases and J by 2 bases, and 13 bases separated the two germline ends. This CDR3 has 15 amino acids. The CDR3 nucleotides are TGTGCCACCAGCAGGGAAGTGGAGGGGAACTATGGCTACACCTTC. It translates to CATSREVEGNYGYTF.

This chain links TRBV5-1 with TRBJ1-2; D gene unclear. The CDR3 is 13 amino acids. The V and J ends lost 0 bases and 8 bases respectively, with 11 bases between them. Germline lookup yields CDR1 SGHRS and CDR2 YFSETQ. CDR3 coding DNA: TGCGCCAGCAGCTTGGCTACAGTCGGCGGCTACACCTTC. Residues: CASSLATVGGYTF.

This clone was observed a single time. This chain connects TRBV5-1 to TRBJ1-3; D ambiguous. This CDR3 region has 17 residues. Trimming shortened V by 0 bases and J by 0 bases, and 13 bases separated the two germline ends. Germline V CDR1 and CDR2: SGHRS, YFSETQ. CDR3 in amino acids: CASSLDGRSGSGNTIYF. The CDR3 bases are TGCGCCAGCAGCTTGGACGGCAGATCAGGCTCTGGAAACACCATATATTTT.

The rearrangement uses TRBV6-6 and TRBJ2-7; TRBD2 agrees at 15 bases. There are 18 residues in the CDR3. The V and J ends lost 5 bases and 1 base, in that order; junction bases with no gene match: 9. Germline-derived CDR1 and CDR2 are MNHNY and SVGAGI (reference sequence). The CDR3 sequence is CASSPRTSGGDRSYEQYF. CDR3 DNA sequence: TGTGCCAGCAGTCCGCGGACTAGCGGGGGGGATAGGTCCTACGAGCAGTACTTC.

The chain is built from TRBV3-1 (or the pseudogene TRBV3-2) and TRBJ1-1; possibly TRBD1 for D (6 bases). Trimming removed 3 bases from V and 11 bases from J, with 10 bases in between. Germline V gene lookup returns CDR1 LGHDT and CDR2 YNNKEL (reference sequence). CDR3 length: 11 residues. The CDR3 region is CASSQGRGAFF. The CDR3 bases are TGTGCCAGCAGCCAGGGCAGGGGTGCTTTCTTT.

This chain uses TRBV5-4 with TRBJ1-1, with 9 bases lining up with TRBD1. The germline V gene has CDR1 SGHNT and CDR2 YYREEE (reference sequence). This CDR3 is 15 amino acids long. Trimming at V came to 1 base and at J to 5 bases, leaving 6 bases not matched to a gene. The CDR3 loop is CASSLNRGRVTEAFF. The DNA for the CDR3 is TGTGCCAGCAGCTTGAACAGGGGGCGCGTTACTGAAGCTTTCTTT.

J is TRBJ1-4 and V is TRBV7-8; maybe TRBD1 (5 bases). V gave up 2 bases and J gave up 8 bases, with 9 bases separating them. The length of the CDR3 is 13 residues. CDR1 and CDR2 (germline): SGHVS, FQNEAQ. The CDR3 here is CASSLPGKEKLFF. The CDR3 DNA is TGTGCCAGCAGCTTACCAGGGAAGGAAAAACTGTTTTTT.

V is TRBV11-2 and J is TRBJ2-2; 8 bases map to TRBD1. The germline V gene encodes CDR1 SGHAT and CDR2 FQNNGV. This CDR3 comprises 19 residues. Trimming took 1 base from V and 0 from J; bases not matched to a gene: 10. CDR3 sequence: CASSLGQGRRIANTGELFF. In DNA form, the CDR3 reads TGTGCCAGCAGCTTAGGACAGGGGAGGAGGATAGCGAACACCGGGGAGCTGTTTTTT.

The CDR3 loop reads CASTGQAATNEKLFF. The DNA for the CDR3 is TGTGCCAGCACTGGACAGGCTGCAACTAATGAAAAACTGTTTTTT. The V gene is TRBV2, the J gene TRBJ1-4; TRBD1 agrees at 7 bases. The germline V gene encodes CDR1 SNHLY and CDR2 FYNNEI. The ends lost 7 bases at V and 0 bases at J; junction bases unmatched: 5. This CDR3 comprises 15 residues.

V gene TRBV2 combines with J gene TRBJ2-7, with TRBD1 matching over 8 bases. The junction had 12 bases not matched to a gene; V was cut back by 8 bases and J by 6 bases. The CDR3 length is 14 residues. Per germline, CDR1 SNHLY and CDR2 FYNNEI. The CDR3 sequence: CASASYSQGGEQYF. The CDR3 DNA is TGTGCCAGCGCCTCTTATTCACAGGGGGGCGAGCAGTACTTC.

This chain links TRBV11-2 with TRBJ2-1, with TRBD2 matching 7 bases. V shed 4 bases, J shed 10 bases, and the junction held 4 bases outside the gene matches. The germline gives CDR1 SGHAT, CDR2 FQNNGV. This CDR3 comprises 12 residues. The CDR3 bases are TGTGCCAGCAGCTCCCGGGGGGTAGAGCAGTTCTTC. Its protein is CASSSRGVEQFF. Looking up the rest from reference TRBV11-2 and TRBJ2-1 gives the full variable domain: EAGVAQSPRYKIIEKRQSVAFWCNPISGHATLYWYQQILGQGPKLLIQFQNNGVVDDSQLPKDRFSAERLKGVDSTLKIQPAKLEDSAVYLCASSSRGVEQFFGPGTRLTVL.

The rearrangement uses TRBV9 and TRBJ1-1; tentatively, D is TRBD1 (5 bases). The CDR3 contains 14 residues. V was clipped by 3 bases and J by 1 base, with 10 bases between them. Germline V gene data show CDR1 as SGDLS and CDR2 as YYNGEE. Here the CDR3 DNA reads TGTGCCAGCAGCGAGGGAACAGGGAACACTGAAGCTTTCTTT. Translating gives CASSEGTGNTEAFF.

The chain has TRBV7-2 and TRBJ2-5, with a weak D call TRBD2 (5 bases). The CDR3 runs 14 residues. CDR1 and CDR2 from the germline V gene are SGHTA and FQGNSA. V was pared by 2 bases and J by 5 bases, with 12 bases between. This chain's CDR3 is CASSLRVGGETQYF. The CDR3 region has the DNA TGTGCCAGCAGCTTACGGGTTGGCGGGGAGACCCAGTACTTC.

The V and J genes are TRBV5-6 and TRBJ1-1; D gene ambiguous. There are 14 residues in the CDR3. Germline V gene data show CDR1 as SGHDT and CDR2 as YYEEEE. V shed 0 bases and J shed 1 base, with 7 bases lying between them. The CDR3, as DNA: TGTGCCAGCAGCTTGGGGGCAGGGAACACTGAAGCTTTCTTT. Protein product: CASSLGAGNTEAFF.

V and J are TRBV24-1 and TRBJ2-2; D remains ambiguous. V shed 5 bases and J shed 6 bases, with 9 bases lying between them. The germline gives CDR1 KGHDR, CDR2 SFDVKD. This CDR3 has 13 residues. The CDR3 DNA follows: TGTGCCACCAGTGGCAGGTTTCCCGGGGAGCTGTTTTTT. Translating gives CATSGRFPGELFF.

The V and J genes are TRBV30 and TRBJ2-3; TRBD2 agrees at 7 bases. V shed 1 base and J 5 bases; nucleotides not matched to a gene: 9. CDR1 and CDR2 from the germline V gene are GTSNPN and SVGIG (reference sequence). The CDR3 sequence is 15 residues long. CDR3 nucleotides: TGTGCCTGGAGTGGCGGGGGAGCCTCCCTAGATACGCAGTATTTT. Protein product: CAWSGGGASLDTQYF. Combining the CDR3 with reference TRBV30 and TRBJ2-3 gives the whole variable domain SQTIHQWPATLVQPVGSPLSLECTVEGTSNPNLYWYRQAAGRGLQLLFYSVGIGQISSEVPQNLSASRPQDRQFILSSKKLLLSDSGFYLCAWSGGGASLDTQYFGPGTRLTVL.

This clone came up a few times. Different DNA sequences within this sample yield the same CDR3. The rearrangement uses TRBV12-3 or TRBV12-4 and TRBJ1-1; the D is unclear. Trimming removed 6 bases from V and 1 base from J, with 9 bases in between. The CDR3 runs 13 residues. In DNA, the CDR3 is TGTGCCAGCAGCCTGACGGGGAACACTGAAGCTTTCTTT. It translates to CASSLTGNTEAFF.

CDR3 DNA sequence: TGTGCCAGCAGTGAACAGTCCGGGGAGCTGTTTTTT. Translating it yields CASSEQSGELFF. The chain links TRBV6-1 to TRBJ2-2; D unclear. The CDR3 consists of 12 residues. Germline lookup yields CDR1 MNHNS and CDR2 SASEGT. V dropped 2 bases and J dropped 6 bases, with 4 bases sitting between them.

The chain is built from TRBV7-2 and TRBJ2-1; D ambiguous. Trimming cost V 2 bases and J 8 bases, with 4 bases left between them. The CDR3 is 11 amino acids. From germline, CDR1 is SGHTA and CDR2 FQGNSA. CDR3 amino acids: CASSLQDEQFF. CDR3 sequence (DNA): TGTGCCAGCAGCTTACAGGATGAGCAGTTCTTC.

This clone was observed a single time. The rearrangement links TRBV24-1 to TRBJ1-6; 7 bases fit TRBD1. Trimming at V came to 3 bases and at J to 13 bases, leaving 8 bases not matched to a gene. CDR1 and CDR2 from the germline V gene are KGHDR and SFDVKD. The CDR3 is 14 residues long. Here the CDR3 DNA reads TGTGCCACCAGTGATACGGGACAGAACAGTCCCCTCCACTTT. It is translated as CATSDTGQNSPLHF.